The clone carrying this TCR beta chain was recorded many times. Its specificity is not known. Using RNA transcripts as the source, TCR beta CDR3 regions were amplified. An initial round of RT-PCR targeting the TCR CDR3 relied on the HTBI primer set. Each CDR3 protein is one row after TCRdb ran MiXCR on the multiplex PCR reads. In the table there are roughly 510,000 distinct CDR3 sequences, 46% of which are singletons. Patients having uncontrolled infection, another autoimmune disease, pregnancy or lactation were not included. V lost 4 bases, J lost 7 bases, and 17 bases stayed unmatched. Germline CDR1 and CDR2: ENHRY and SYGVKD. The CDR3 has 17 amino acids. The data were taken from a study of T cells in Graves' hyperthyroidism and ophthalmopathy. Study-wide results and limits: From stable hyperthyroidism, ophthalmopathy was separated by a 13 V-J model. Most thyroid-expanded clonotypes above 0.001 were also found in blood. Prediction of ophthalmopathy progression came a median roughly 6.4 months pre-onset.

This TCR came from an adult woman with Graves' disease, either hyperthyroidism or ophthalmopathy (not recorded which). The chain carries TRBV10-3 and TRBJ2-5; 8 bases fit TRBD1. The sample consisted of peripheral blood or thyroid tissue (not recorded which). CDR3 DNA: TGTGCCATCAGTGGAAAGTCGCGGTTGGGACAGGAAGGGACCCAGTACTTC. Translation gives CAISGKSRLGQEGTQYF.